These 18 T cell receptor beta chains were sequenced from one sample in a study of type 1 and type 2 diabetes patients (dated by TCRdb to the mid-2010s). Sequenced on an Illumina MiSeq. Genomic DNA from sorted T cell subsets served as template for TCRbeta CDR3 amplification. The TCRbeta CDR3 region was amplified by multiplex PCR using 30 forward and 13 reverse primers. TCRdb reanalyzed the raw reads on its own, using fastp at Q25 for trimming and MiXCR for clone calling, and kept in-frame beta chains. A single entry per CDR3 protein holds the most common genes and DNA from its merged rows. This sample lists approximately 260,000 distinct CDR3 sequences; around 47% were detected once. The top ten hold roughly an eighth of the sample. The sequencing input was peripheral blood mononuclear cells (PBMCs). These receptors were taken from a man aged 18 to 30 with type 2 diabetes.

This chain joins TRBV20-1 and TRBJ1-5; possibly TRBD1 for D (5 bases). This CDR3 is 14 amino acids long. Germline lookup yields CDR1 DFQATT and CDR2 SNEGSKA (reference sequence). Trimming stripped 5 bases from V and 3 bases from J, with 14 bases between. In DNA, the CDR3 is TGCAGTGCTCCGTACGGGGGGGTCAATCAGCCCCAGCATTTT. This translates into CSAPYGGVNQPQHF.

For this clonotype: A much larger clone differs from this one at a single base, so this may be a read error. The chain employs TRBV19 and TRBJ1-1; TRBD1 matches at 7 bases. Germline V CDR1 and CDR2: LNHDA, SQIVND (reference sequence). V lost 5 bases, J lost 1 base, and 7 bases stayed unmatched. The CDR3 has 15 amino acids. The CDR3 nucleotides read TGTGCCAGTAGTGTCCGACAGGGTGCGAACACTGAAGCTTTCTTT. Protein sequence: CASSVRQGANTEAFF.

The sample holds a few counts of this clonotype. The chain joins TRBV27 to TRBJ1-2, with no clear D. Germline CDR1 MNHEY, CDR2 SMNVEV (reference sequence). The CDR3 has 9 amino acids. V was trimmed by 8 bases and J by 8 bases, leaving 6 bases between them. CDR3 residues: CASRIGYTF. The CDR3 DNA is TGTGCCAGCCGCATCGGCTACACCTTC.

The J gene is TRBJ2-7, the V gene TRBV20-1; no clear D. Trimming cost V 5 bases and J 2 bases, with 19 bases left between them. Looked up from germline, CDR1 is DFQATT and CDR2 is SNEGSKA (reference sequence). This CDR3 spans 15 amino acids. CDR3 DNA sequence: TGCAGTGCTTTCCCGTCCGGTGGCGGAACCTACGAGCAGTACTTC. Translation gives CSAFPSGGGTYEQYF.

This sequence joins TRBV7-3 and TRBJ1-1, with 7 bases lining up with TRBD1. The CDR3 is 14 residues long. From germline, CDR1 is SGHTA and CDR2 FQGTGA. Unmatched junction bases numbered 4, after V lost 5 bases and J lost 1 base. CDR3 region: CASSPGQSNTEAFF. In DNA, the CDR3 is TGTGCCAGCAGCCCGGGACAGTCGAACACTGAAGCTTTCTTT.

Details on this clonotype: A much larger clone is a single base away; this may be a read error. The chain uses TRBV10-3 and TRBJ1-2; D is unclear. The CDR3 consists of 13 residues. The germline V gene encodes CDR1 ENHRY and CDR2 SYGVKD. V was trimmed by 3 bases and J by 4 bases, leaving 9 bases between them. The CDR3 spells CAISDLASYGYTF. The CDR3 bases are TGTGCCATCAGTGATCTAGCTAGCTATGGCTACACCTTC.

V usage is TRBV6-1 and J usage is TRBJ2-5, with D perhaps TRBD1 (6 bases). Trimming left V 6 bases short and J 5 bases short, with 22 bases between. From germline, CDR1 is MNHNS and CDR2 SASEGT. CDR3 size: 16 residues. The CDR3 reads CASRPRDTRGSETQYF. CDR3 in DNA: TGTGCCAGCAGACCCAGGGACACCCGAGGCTCGGAGACCCAGTACTTC.

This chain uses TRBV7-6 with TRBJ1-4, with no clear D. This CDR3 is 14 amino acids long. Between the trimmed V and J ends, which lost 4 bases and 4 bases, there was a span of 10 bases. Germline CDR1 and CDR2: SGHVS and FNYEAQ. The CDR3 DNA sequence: TGTGCCAGCAGCTCAGCTGGGAGTAATGAAAAACTGTTTTTT. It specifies CASSSAGSNEKLFF. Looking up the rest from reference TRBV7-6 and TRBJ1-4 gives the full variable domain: GAGVSQSPRYKVTKRGQDVALRCDPISGHVSLYWYRQALGQGPEFLTYFNYEAQQDKSGLPNDRFSAERPEGSISTLTIQRTEQRDSAMYRCASSSAGSNEKLFFGSGTQLSVL.

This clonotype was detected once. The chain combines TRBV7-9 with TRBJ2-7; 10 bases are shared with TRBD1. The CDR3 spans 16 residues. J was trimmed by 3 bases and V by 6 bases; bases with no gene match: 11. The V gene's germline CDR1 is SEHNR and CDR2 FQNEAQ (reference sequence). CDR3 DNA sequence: TGTGCCAGCAGTGAAGCGTCGGGACAGGGGATCTACGAGCAGTACTTC. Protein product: CASSEASGQGIYEQYF.

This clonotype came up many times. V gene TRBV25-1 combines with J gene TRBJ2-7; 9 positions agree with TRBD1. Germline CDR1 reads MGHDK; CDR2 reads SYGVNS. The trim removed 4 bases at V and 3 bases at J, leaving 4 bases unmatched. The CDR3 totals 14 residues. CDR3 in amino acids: CASSGGQGNYEQYF. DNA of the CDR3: TGTGCCAGCAGTGGGGGACAGGGAAACTACGAGCAGTACTTC.

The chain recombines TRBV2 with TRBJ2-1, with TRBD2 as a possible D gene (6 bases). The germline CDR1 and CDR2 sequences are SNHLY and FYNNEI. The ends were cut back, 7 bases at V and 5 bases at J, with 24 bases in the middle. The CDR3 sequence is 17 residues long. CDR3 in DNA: TGTGCCAGCAATGGACTACTGCAGAATACAGAACACAATGAGCAGTTCTTC. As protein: CASNGLLQNTEHNEQFF. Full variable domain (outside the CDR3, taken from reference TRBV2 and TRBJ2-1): EPEVTQTPSHQVTQMGQEVILRCVPISNHLYFYWYRQILGQKVEFLVSFYNNEISEKSEIFDDQFSVERPDGSNFTLKIRSTKLEDSAMYFCASNGLLQNTEHNEQFFGPGTRLTVL.

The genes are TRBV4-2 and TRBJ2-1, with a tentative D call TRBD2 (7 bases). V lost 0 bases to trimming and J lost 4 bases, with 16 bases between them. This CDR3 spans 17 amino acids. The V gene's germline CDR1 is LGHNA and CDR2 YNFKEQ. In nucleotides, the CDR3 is TGTGCCAGCAGCCAAGATCAGTGGGGGGGCTCTTACAATGAGCAGTTCTTC. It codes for CASSQDQWGGSYNEQFF.

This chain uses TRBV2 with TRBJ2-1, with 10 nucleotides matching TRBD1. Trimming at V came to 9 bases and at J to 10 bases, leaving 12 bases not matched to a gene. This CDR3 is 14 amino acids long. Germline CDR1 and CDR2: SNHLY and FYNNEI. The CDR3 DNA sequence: TGTGCCAGTAATCCGGGACAGGGGCGTAACGAGCAGTTCTTC. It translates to CASNPGQGRNEQFF.

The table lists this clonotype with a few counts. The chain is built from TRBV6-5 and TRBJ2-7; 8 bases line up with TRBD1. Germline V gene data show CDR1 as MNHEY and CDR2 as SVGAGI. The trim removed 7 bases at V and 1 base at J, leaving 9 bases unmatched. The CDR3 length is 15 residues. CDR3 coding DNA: TGTGCCAGCAAAATAGGACAGGGAAGTTCCTACGAGCAGTACTTC. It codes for CASKIGQGSSYEQYF.

Here the CDR3 reads CASSPEGQGSSEKLFF. The CDR3 coding sequence is TGCGCCAGCAGCCCGGAAGGACAGGGCTCTTCGGAAAAACTGTTTTTT. The chain uses TRBV5-1 and TRBJ1-4; TRBD1 agrees at 8 bases. The J segment lost 8 bases and the V segment lost 4 bases, leaving 13 bases of the junction unmatched. CDR3 length equals 16 residues. Per the germline V gene, CDR1 is SGHRS and CDR2 is YFSETQ.

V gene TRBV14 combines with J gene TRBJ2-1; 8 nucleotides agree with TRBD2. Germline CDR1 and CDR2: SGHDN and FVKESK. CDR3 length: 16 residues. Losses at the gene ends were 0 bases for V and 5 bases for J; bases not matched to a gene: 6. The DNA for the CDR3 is TGTGCCAGCAGCCAAGACCGGGAGGGCGACCACAATGAGCAGTTCTTC. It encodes CASSQDREGDHNEQFF. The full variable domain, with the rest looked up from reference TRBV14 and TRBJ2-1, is EAGVTQFPSHSVIEKGQTVTLRCDPISGHDNLYWYRRVMGKEIKFLLHFVKESKQDESGMPNNRFLAERTGGTYSTLKVQPAELEDSGVYFCASSQDREGDHNEQFFGPGTRLTVL.

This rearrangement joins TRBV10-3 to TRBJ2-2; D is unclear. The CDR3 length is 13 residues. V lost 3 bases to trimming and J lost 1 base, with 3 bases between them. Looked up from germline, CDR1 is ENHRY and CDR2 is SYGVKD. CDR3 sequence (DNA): TGTGCCATCAGTGATCAGAACACCGGGGAGCTGTTTTTT. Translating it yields CAISDQNTGELFF.

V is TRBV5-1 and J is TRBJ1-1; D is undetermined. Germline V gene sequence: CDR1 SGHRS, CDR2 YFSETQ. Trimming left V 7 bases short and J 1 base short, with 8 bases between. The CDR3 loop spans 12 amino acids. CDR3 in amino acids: CASRIENTEAFF. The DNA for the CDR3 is TGCGCCAGCCGTATAGAGAACACTGAAGCTTTCTTT.